This T cell receptor (beta chain) was captured by sequencing in a study of long-term antiretroviral therapy in people with HIV. Treated in the United States were all of the participants with HIV. The CDR3 is 14 residues long. V was pared by 4 bases and J by 5 bases, with 14 bases between. Germline values: CDR1 SEHNR, CDR2 FQNEAQ (reference sequence). immunoSEQ v3.0 was run at survey level. Produced via immunoSEQ multiplex PCR; TCRdb's table is partial and in-frame only. This sample has more than 35,000 clones, with 80% to 90% found just once. This chain joins TRBV7-9 and TRBJ2-5; D is undetermined. The TCR was taken from a woman aged 18-35 years with HIV. The sequences come from unsorted PBMCs, collected just before starting antiretroviral therapy. Written as DNA, the CDR3 is TGTGCCAGCAGCTCAACCAACACTCCCGAGACCCAGTACTTC. This gives the protein CASSSTNTPETQYF.